The present T cell receptor beta chain was sequenced within a study of T-cell memory formation after mild COVID-19. Study at large: There were largely donor-specific TCR clusters.

Findings and caveats of the study: Clones from the second wave (peaking day 37) had unconfirmed SARS-CoV-2 specificity.

This clonotype was counted a few times. The antigen remains undetermined. Using constant-segment primers, 5'RACE produced TCR alpha and TCR beta cDNA libraries carrying sample barcodes and UMIs. TCRdb re-analysed the 5' RACE reads in MiXCR, keeping a single row per CDR3 protein. Counted here are fewer than 600,000 distinct CDR3 sequences, about 22% occurring once; the ten biggest clones make up 7% to 9%. This CDR3 spans 13 amino acids. CDR1 is MRHNA, CDR2 SNTAGT, per germline. V lost 8 bases, J lost 4 bases, and 14 bases lay in between. The source of this sequence is an adult woman who had mild COVID-19 (a few samples of this study predate the infection). Cell type and time point are not known. V usage is TRBV6-4 and J usage is TRBJ1-2; possibly TRBD1 for D (5 bases). Sequencing was carried out using PBMCs or a T cell subset sorted from them (not recorded which). The DNA for the CDR3 is TGTGCCAGCTTACAGGAGTTGACCTATGGCTACACCTTC. Residues: CASLQELTYGYTF.